One T cell receptor beta chain is described in this entry. Its specificity is unknown. The assay was immunoSEQ multiplex PCR, and TCRdb's table has in-frame clones only and misses some. The sample lists roughly 100,000 clones, less than 85% occurring once. The data originate from a study of Ad26.COV2.S vaccination and SARS-CoV-2 variants. The study's findings and limits: Vaccine recipients posted higher spike-specific TCR breadth than their placebo counterparts. Possible underestimation of total T cell responses by the TCR breadth and depth analyses was noted. Reported post-vaccination CD8+ and CD4+ T cell responses to spike showed substantial breadth. Vaccinees and placebo recipients showed similar non-spike TCR breadth.

Trimming took 3 bases from V and 7 from J, leaving 13 bases between them. This CDR3 region has 15 residues. The germline CDR1 and CDR2 sequences are MNHNS and SASEGT. The V and J genes are TRBV6-1 and TRBJ1-6, with D perhaps matching TRBD1 (5 bases). Sample: peripheral blood, taken after recovery from COVID-19. The TCR sequence derives from a human donor who had recovered from COVID-19. As DNA, the CDR3 is TGTGCCAGCAGTGAGGGGTCAGGGAAGAATTCACCCCTCCACTTT. Its protein is CASSEGSGKNSPLHF.